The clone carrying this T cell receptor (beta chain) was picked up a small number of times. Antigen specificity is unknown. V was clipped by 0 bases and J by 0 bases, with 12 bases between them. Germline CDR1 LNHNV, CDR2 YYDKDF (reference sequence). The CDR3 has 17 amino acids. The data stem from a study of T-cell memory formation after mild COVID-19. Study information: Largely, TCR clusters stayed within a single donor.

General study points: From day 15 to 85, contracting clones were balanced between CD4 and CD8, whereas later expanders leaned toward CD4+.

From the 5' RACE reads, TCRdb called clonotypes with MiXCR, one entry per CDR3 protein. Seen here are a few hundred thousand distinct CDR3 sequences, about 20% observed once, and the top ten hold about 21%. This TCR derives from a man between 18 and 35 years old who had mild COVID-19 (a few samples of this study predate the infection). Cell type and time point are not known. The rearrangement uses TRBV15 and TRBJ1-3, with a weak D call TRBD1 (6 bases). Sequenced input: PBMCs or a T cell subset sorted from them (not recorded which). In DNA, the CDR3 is TGTGCCACCAGCAGAGATCTCTGGACAGACTCTGGAAACACCATATATTTT. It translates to CATSRDLWTDSGNTIYF.